This passage covers 9 T cell receptor beta chains from one sample sequenced in a study of brain metastases from non-small cell lung cancer. Assay: immunoSEQ multiplex PCR; the TCRdb copy retains only in-frame clones and omits some. The table lists 2,200 or so clones, 70% to 90% of them singletons. The sequencing input was tumor-adjacent normal tissue. These receptors all stem from a donor over 35 with non-small cell lung cancer.

The chain employs TRBV29-1 and TRBJ1-1, with a tentative D call TRBD1 (6 bases). The V gene lost 3 bases and the J gene lost 10 bases, with 18 bases spanning the gap. Germline CDR1 reads SQVTM; CDR2 reads ANQGSEA. The CDR3 covers 13 residues. The CDR3 spells CSVETRREGGAFF. As DNA, the CDR3 is TGCAGCGTTGAGACTAGGAGAGAAGGGGGAGCTTTCTTT.

V is TRBV12-3 or TRBV12-4 and J is TRBJ1-4; the D is unclear. The CDR3 runs 13 residues. V lost 5 bases and J lost 6, with 10 bases in between. CDR3 in DNA: TGTGCCAGCAGTCCGAGGACGTATGAAAAACTGTTTTTT. Amino acids: CASSPRTYEKLFF.

This rearrangement joins TRBV5-1 to TRBJ1-6; unclear D gene. Deletions cut 0 bases from V and 6 bases from J, with 16 bases between. The CDR3 extends over 17 amino acids. Germline V lookup: CDR1 SGHRS, CDR2 YFSETQ. DNA for the CDR3: TGCGCCAGCAGCTTGGCCGGGTCTGAGGGAGGTAATTCACCCCTCCACTTT. As protein: CASSLAGSEGGNSPLHF.

The chain recombines TRBV13 with TRBJ2-1, with unresolved D. From germline, CDR1 is PRHDT and CDR2 FYEKMQ (reference sequence). This CDR3 comprises 11 residues. The V end lost 3 bases, the J end lost 9 bases, and 6 bases lay between the germline ends. The CDR3 protein is CASSFVTEQFF. CDR3 coding DNA: TGTGCCAGCAGCTTTGTAACTGAGCAGTTCTTC. Filled out from reference TRBV13 and TRBJ2-1, the complete variable domain reads AAGVIQSPRHLIKEKRETATLKCYPIPRHDTVYWYQQGPGQDPQFLISFYEKMQSDKGSIPDRFSAQQFSDYHSELNMSSLELGDSALYFCASSFVTEQFFGPGTRLTVL.

The chain links TRBV7-3 to TRBJ2-2; D is possibly TRBD2 (6 bases). CDR1 is SGHTA and CDR2 is FQGTGA in the germline V gene. V lost 1 base, J lost 4 bases, and 10 bases lay in between. This CDR3 comprises 15 residues. CDR3 amino acids: CASSLSRDSTGELFF. CDR3 in DNA: TGTGCCAGCAGCTTAAGCCGGGACTCCACCGGGGAGCTGTTTTTT.

This chain connects TRBV30 to TRBJ1-1; D perhaps matches TRBD1 (6 bases). Looked up from germline, CDR1 is GTSNPN and CDR2 is SVGIG (reference sequence). V lost 2 bases and J lost 3, with 10 bases in between. This CDR3 region has 13 residues. In DNA form, the CDR3 reads TGTGCCTGGAGTATCCACAGGGACACTGAAGCTTTCTTT. Translation: CAWSIHRDTEAFF. Full variable domain (rest looked up from reference TRBV30 and TRBJ1-1): SQTIHQWPATLVQPVGSPLSLECTVEGTSNPNLYWYRQAAGRGLQLLFYSVGIGQISSEVPQNLSASRPQDRQFILSSKKLLLSDSGFYLCAWSIHRDTEAFFGQGTRLTVV.

The V call is TRBV10-2, the J call TRBJ2-5; no clear D. Per germline, CDR1 WSHSY and CDR2 SAAADI. The CDR3 is made up of 15 amino acids. Between the trimmed V and J ends, which lost 5 bases and 0 bases, there was a span of 13 bases. The CDR3 sequence: CASSQPKANQETQYF. The CDR3 DNA sequence: TGCGCCAGCAGTCAACCAAAAGCGAACCAAGAGACCCAGTACTTC.

The chain carries TRBV7-2 and TRBJ1-6; D gene ambiguous. Germline V gene lookup returns CDR1 SGHTA and CDR2 FQGNSA. CDR3 length: 13 residues. V lost 0 bases and J lost 19, with 16 bases in between. CDR3 DNA: TGTGCCAGCAGCTTAGCGAGCGAGACAAAGATACACTTT. This gives the protein CASSLASETKIHF.

CDR3 amino acids: CASSSGGNQPQHF. The DNA for the CDR3 is TGTGCCAGCAGTTCAGGGGGCAATCAGCCCCAGCATTTT. The chain couples TRBV6-5 to TRBJ1-5; D may be TRBD1 (6 bases). Germline assignment: CDR1 MNHEY and CDR2 SVGAGI. The CDR3 consists of 13 residues. Trimming removed 4 bases from V and 2 bases from J, with 6 bases in between.